This is a list of T cell receptor beta chains from one sample in a study of blood T cell repertoires in COVID-19. Data came from immunoSEQ multiplex PCR; TCRdb stores just in-frame clones and leaves some out. The sample has about 270,000 clones; around nine tenths are singletons. Sequencing was done on a sample of peripheral blood. The receptor source for this set is a woman between 70 and 85 years old with COVID-19, enrolled during active disease. Each CDR3 is given with its conserved first and last residue. The D gene is left open where the match is weak. Some rows have no size entry. The others give once, few or many, or a class for an expanded clone.

CDR3 protein,CDR3 DNA,V gene,D gene,J gene,clone size
CASTGTGVQMNTEAFF,TGTGCCAGCACCGGGACAGGGGTCCAAATGAACACTGAAGCTTTCTTT,TRBV2,TRBD1,TRBJ1-1,-
CASSQDPGSSGEQFF,TGTGCCAGCAGCCAAGATCCGGGCTCCTCAGGGGAGCAGTTCTTC,TRBV3-1/TRBV3-2,-,TRBJ2-1,-
CASRRRGVSNEQFF,TGTGCCAGTAGGAGGCGGGGGGTCTCCAATGAGCAGTTCTTC,TRBV19,TRBD2,TRBJ2-1,-
CASSQVAGDQPQHF,TGCGCCAGCAGCCAAGTGGCAGGGGACCAGCCCCAGCATTTT,TRBV4-1,-,TRBJ1-5,few
CASSYSESVWYGYTF,TGTGCCAGCAGTTACTCGGAGTCGGTGTGGTATGGCTACACCTTC,TRBV6-5,-,TRBJ1-2,-
CASSFQGITEAFF,TGTGCCAGCAGTTTCCAGGGGATCACTGAAGCTTTCTTT,TRBV5-6,-,TRBJ1-1,-
CASSLKTDYQPQHF,TGTGCCAGCAGCTTAAAGACGGACTATCAGCCCCAGCATTTT,TRBV7-7,-,TRBJ1-5,-
CASSSTGPYGYTF,TGTGCCAGCAGTTCAACAGGGCCCTATGGCTACACCTTC,TRBV12-3/TRBV12-4,-,TRBJ1-2,-
CATSDLKGAYDEQFF,TGTGCCACCAGTGATTTAAAGGGGGCTTACGATGAGCAGTTCTTC,TRBV24-1,TRBD1,TRBJ2-1,-
CASSSDPGTNYGYTF,TGCGCCAGCAGCTCGGACCCGGGGACTAACTATGGCTACACCTTC,TRBV5-1,-,TRBJ1-2,-
CASSLGGQGPDTQYF,TGTGCCAGCAGTTTGGGGGGACAGGGCCCAGATACGCAGTATTTT,TRBV28,TRBD1,TRBJ2-3,-
CASSEEAGGSGYTF,TGTGCCAGCAGTGAAGAGGCAGGGGGCTCTGGCTACACCTTC,TRBV6-1,TRBD1,TRBJ1-2,few
CASSHGQRINSPLHF,TGTGCCAGCAGCCATGGACAGAGAATTAATTCACCCCTCCACTTT,TRBV3-1/TRBV3-2,-,TRBJ1-6,medium-sized
CASSKRGGGELFF,TGCGCCAGCAGCAAACGAGGGGGCGGGGAGCTGTTTTTT,TRBV4-1,-,TRBJ2-2,-
CASSWSHRDSGNTIYF,TGTGCCAGCAGTTGGAGTCACCGAGACTCTGGAAACACCATATATTTT,TRBV6-5,-,TRBJ1-3,once
CASSLADRGHYEQYF,TGCGCCAGCAGCTTGGCGGACAGGGGCCACTACGAGCAGTACTTC,TRBV5-1,TRBD1,TRBJ2-7,-
CAWSVRGSYGYTF,TGTGCCTGGAGTGTCCGAGGAAGCTATGGCTACACCTTC,TRBV30,-,TRBJ1-2,-
CASSGGNIQGSYEQYF,TGTGCCAGCAGCGGGGGCAATATCCAGGGCTCCTACGAGCAGTACTTC,TRBV5-8,-,TRBJ2-7,-
CASSQGLAGSYNEQFF,TGTGCCAGCAGCCAAGGACTAGCGGGTTCCTACAATGAGCAGTTCTTC,TRBV3-1/TRBV3-2,TRBD2,TRBJ2-1,-
CASSQDGARGEAFF,TGTGCCAGCAGCCAAGATGGAGCTCGCGGTGAAGCTTTCTTT,TRBV3-1/TRBV3-2,-,TRBJ1-1,-
CATSDSRLESTTQYF,TGTGCCACCAGTGATTCGAGACTAGAATCGACGACGCAGTATTTT,TRBV24-1,-,TRBJ2-3,-
CASSFGGVAEGTEAFF,TGCGCCAGCAGCTTCGGTGGGGTCGCGGAGGGCACTGAAGCTTTCTTT,TRBV5-1,-,TRBJ1-1,-
CASSLYRLENYGYTF,TGTGCCAGCAGTTTATACAGGCTTGAGAACTATGGCTACACCTTC,TRBV6-5,-,TRBJ1-2,-
CATSDLSSGGNTQYF,TGTGCCACCAGTGATTTAAGTAGCGGGGGGAATACGCAGTATTTT,TRBV24-1,TRBD2,TRBJ2-3,-
CASSDRGEEKLFF,TGTGCCAGCAGTGACAGGGGAGAGGAAAAACTGTTTTTT,TRBV2,-,TRBJ1-4,-
CATSDFTTGWGDGELFF,TGTGCCACCAGTGATTTCACCACAGGGTGGGGAGACGGGGAGCTGTTTTTT,TRBV24-1,-,TRBJ2-2,-
CASSYYRDRGEEKLFF,TGTGCCAGCAGTTATTACCGGGACAGGGGAGAAGAAAAACTGTTTTTT,TRBV6-6,TRBD1,TRBJ1-4,once
CASSVAGGETQYF,TGTGCCAGCAGTGTAGCGGGGGGAGAGACCCAGTACTTC,TRBV6-2/TRBV6-3,TRBD2,TRBJ2-5,-
CASTLARGGELFF,TGTGCCAGCACCCTTGCCCGGGGGGGGGAGCTGTTTTTT,TRBV28,-,TRBJ2-2,-
CASSVDGGLTEAFF,TGCGCCAGCAGCGTAGACGGAGGTCTCACTGAAGCTTTCTTT,TRBV5-1,-,TRBJ1-1,-
CASSKYGQGAPYF,TGTGCCAGCAGCAAATACGGGCAGGGGGCACCTTACTTC,TRBV21-1,-,TRBJ2-7,-
CASSFRDTSSGNTIYF,TGTGCCAGCAGCTTCCGAGACACCAGCTCTGGAAACACCATATATTTT,TRBV7-9,-,TRBJ1-3,-
CASSSYRVTEAFF,TGTGCCAGCAGTTCTTACAGGGTCACTGAAGCTTTCTTT,TRBV12-3/TRBV12-4,-,TRBJ1-1,-
CASSLSQGTNEKLFF,TGTGCCAGCAGTTTATCACAGGGGACTAATGAAAAACTGTTTTTT,TRBV27,TRBD1,TRBJ1-4,-
CASSPPLPDRALNTEAFF,TGTGCCAGCTCACCACCCCTTCCCGACAGGGCCTTGAACACTGAAGCTTTCTTT,TRBV18,TRBD1,TRBJ1-1,-
CASSQGQDRDTIYF,TGTGCCAGCTCACAGGGACAGGACCGAGACACCATATATTTT,TRBV18,TRBD1,TRBJ1-3,-
CASSEGDRVTEAFF,TGTGCCAGCAGTGAAGGGGACAGAGTCACTGAAGCTTTCTTT,TRBV2,TRBD1,TRBJ1-1,-
CASRDSTLSTDTQYF,TGTGCCAGCAGGGACTCAACTCTTAGCACAGATACGCAGTATTTT,TRBV25-1,-,TRBJ2-3,-
CASSPTPGAKNIQYF,TGTGCCAGCAGCCCTACTCCGGGAGCCAAAAACATTCAGTACTTC,TRBV11-1,-,TRBJ2-4,-
CASSRTALGQGDGYTF,TGCGCCAGCAGCCGAACGGCCTTAGGACAGGGCGATGGCTACACCTTC,TRBV4-3,TRBD1,TRBJ1-2,-
CASSRSGGLSYNEQFF,TGTGCCAGCAGTCGTAGCGGGGGTTTGTCCTACAATGAGCAGTTCTTC,TRBV2,TRBD2,TRBJ2-1,-
CASSPGGVTDTQYF,TGCGCCAGCAGCCCGGGGGGGGTTACAGATACGCAGTATTTT,TRBV4-1,TRBD2,TRBJ2-3,few
CASSYLGGPAGNTIYF,TGTGCCAGCAGCTATTTGGGAGGGCCGGCCGGAAACACCATATATTTT,TRBV7-9,-,TRBJ1-3,-
CASSYGGQGTYEQYF,TGTGCCAGCAGTTACGGGGGACAGGGGACCTACGAGCAGTACTTC,TRBV6-5,TRBD1,TRBJ2-7,-
CASSGQGTGELFF,TGTGCCAGCAGCGGCCAGGGGACCGGGGAGCTGTTTTTT,TRBV7-9,-,TRBJ2-2,-
CASSPGQHGQETQYF,TGTGCCAGCTCACCCGGACAGCACGGGCAAGAGACCCAGTACTTC,TRBV18,-,TRBJ2-5,-
CASSYSFEASGDWADTQYF,TGTGCCAGCAGTTACTCGTTCGAGGCTAGCGGGGATTGGGCAGATACGCAGTATTTT,TRBV6-2/TRBV6-3,TRBD2,TRBJ2-3,-
CASSQGLGLTPGNTIYF,TGTGCCAGCAGCCAAGGGTTGGGACTCACTCCTGGAAACACCATATATTTT,TRBV14,-,TRBJ1-3,-
CASGLGGNTDTQYF,TGTGCTAGTGGTTTGGGAGGAAACACAGATACGCAGTATTTT,TRBV12-5,-,TRBJ2-3,-
CASSLDRGLPYEQYF,TGTGCCAGCAGCTTGGACAGGGGGCTGCCCTACGAGCAGTACTTC,TRBV11-2,TRBD1,TRBJ2-7,-
CASSVLAGQGAFF,TGTGCCAGCAGTGTATTGGCGGGTCAAGGGGCTTTCTTT,TRBV2,-,TRBJ1-1,-